What follows describes a single T cell receptor (beta chain). This record belongs to a study of Ad26.COV2.S vaccination and SARS-CoV-2 variants. Profiling relied on immunoSEQ multiplex PCR, and the TCRdb table lists in-frame clones only, not all of them. The sample carries over 110,000 clones, 70% to 90% recorded once. Germline CDR1 MNHEY, CDR2 SVGAGI. The V end lost 2 bases, the J end lost 5 bases, and 9 bases lay between the germline ends. The CDR3 runs 13 residues. The chain links TRBV6-5 to TRBJ1-1; possible D gene TRBD1, 5 bases. Sequencing was performed on peripheral blood, taken after recovery from COVID-19. This clonotype was obtained from a human donor who had recovered from COVID-19. In DNA form, the CDR3 reads TGTGCCAGCAGTTACAATCGGGGGACTGAAGCTTTCTTT. It specifies CASSYNRGTEAFF.